The sequence of this T cell receptor beta chain was determined in a study of OX40 agonist ivuxolimab in advanced cancers. Overall study: People in dose escalation had one of these cancers: hepatocellular carcinoma, melanoma, renal cell or head and neck cancer. The eligibility criteria allowed prior anti-PD-1, anti-PD-L1 or anti-CTLA-4 therapy, and around 40% had some. Three patients showed partial responses: one hepatocellular carcinoma and two cutaneous melanoma cases. Study-wide results and limits: The study found that CD8+ T cells averaged more expanded clones than CD4+.

Generated by immunoSEQ multiplex PCR, the TCRdb table keeps only in-frame clones and is missing some. The sample contains some 11,000 clones, over 70% of which appear only once. This CDR3 is built from 14 residues. In germline, CDR1 is LGHNT, CDR2 FRNRAP. V shed 5 bases and J shed 5 bases, with 15 bases lying between them. Worth noting for this clone: Its specificity is not known.

The source is an adult with an advanced solid tumor such as melanoma, head and neck, liver or kidney cancer. The sequencing here drew on CD4+ or CD8+ T cells sorted from blood, taken in a trial of the OX40 agonist ivuxolimab. V is TRBV12-5 and J is TRBJ2-5; maybe TRBD1 (7 bases). The CDR3 DNA sequence: TGTGCTAGTGGTGCGACAGGGAGGACGGAGACCCAGTACTTC. Translation: CASGATGRTETQYF.